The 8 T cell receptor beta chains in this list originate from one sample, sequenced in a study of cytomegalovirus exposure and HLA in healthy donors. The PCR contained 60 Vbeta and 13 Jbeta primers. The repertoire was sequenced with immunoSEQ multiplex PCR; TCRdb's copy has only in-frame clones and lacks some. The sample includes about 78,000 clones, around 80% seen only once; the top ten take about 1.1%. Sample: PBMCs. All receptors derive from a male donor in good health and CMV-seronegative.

The CDR3 DNA follows: TGTGCCAGCAGTTGGGCCGCCAGCACAGATACGCAGTATTTT. Amino acids: CASSWAASTDTQYF. This chain uses TRBV27 with TRBJ2-3; D is uncertain. CDR1 is MNHEY, CDR2 SMNVEV, per germline (reference sequence). Between the trimmed V and J ends, which lost 4 bases and 0 bases, there was a span of 8 bases. CDR3 size: 14 residues.

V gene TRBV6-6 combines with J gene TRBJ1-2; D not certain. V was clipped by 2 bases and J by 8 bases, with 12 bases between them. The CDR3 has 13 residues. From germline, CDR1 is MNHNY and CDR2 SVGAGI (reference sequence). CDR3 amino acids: CASSYEGGRGYTF. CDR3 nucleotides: TGTGCCAGCAGTTACGAGGGTGGGCGCGGCTACACCTTC.

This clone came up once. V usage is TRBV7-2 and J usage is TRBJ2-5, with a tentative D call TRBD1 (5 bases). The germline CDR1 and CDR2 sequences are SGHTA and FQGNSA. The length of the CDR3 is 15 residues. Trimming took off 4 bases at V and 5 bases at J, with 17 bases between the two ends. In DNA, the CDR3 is TGTGCCAGCAGCTCCCTGGGGCTAGTAATGGAGACCCAGTACTTC. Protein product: CASSSLGLVMETQYF.

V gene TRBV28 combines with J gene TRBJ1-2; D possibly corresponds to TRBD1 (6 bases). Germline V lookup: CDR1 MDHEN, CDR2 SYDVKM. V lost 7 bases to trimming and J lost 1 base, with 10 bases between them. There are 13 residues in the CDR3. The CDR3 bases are TGTGCCAGCAAGGAAGGGGGTAACTATGGCTACACCTTC. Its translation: CASKEGGNYGYTF.

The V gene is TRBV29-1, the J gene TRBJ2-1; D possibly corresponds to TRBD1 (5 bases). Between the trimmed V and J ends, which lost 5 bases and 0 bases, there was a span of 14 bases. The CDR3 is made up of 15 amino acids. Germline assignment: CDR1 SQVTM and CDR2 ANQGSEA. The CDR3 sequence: CSVRTPTSSYNEQFF. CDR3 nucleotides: TGCAGCGTTCGGACACCCACGAGCTCCTACAATGAGCAGTTCTTC.

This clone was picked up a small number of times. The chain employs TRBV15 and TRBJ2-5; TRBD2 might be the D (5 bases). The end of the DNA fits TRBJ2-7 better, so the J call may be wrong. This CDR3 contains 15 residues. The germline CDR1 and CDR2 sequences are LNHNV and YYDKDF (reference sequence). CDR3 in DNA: TGTGCCACCAGCAGAGATGCGGGCTTCCACTACGAGCAGTACTTC. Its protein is CATSRDAGFHYEQYF.

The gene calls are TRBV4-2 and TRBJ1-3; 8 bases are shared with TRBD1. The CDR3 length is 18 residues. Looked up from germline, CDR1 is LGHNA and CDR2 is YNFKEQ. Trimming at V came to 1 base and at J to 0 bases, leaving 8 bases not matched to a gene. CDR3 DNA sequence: TGTGCCAGCAGCCAAGGGGGGACAGGTGAACTCTCTGGAAACACCATATATTTT. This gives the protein CASSQGGTGELSGNTIYF.

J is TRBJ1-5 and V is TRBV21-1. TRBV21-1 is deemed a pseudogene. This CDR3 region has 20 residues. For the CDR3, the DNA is TGTGCCAGCGCCAAAGGGGGAGGCAGAGAATTTGTAGGTATTAATCAGCCCCAGCATTTT. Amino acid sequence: CASAKGGGREFVGINQPQHF.